These T cell receptor beta chains were read from a single sample in a study of T-cell memory formation after mild COVID-19. In TCRdb, the 5' RACE reads were re-called with MiXCR into one record per CDR3 protein. The sample consists of hundreds of thousands of distinct CDR3 sequences, 25% to 30% of them appearing once. Sample: PBMCs or a T cell subset sorted from them (not recorded which). Source of these receptors: an adult woman who had mild COVID-19 (a few samples of this study predate the infection). Cell type and time point are not known. Both conserved end residues are part of each CDR3. A D gene is named only where the DNA matches it firmly. Size is stated for part of the rows, as once, few or many counts, or as a class when the clone is expanded.

abundance	j_gene	v_gene	d_gene	CDR3nt	CDR3aa
.	TRBJ2-7	TRBV12-3/TRBV12-4	TRBD2	TGTGCCAGCCGCCTCAGAGGACTAGCGGGGGGATCTTACGAGCAGTACTTC	CASRLRGLAGGSYEQYF
few	TRBJ2-6	TRBV5-1	.	TGCGCCAGCAGCTTCCGGTACTCTGGGGCCAACGTCCTGACTTTC	CASSFRYSGANVLTF
many	TRBJ2-7	TRBV7-2	.	TGTGCCAGCAGACCTGGGACTGCTGGTACCTACGAGCAGTACTTC	CASRPGTAGTYEQYF
.	TRBJ2-1	TRBV7-9	.	TGTGCCAGCAGCTTAGACACTTCCTACAATGAGCAGTTCTTC	CASSLDTSYNEQFF
few	TRBJ2-7	TRBV7-8	.	TGTGCCAGCAGCTTAGCGCGGGCAGTTCAAAACTACGAGCAGTACTTC	CASSLARAVQNYEQYF
.	TRBJ2-2	TRBV9	TRBD2	TGTGCCAGCAGCGGAGGTTGGGGGACTAGCGGGGGGTCACCGAACACCGGGGAGCTGTTTTTT	CASSGGWGTSGGSPNTGELFF
.	TRBJ2-5	TRBV14	.	TGTGCCAGCAGCCCTCGGGACTCCGTTTCGACCCAAGAGACCCAGTACTTC	CASSPRDSVSTQETQYF
.	TRBJ2-7	TRBV7-9	.	TGTGCCAGCACCTCGACCCGGACCTCCTACGAGCAGTACTTC	CASTSTRTSYEQYF
few	TRBJ1-2	TRBV20-1	TRBD1	TGCAGTGCTAGCCTCCAAACGGGACAGGGGGCGGCTGGCTACACCTTC	CSASLQTGQGAAGYTF
.	TRBJ1-1	TRBV4-3	.	TGCGCCAGCAGCCAAGCGCTGGGTTCCAACACTGAAGCTTTCTTT	CASSQALGSNTEAFF
few	TRBJ2-7	TRBV5-6	.	TGTGCCAGCAGCTCTCGATTGGGGGCGCTTACCTACGAGCAGTACTTC	CASSSRLGALTYEQYF
.	TRBJ2-2	TRBV5-1	.	TGCGCCAGCAGCTGGGGGTCAGATATTAACACCGGGGAGCTGTTTTTT	CASSWGSDINTGELFF
few	TRBJ2-2	TRBV7-8	.	TGTGCCAGCAGCTCCTCCTTGGCCAACACCGGGGAGCTGTTTTTT	CASSSSLANTGELFF
.	TRBJ2-3	TRBV20-1	TRBD2	TGCAGTGCTCGTAGATTAGCGGGAGTCACAGATACGCAGTATTTT	CSARRLAGVTDTQYF
.	TRBJ2-5	TRBV9	TRBD2	TGTGCCAGCAGCGTAGATTTAGCGGGAGTTCTAGAGACCCAGTACTTC	CASSVDLAGVLETQYF
few	TRBJ1-1	TRBV6-5	.	TGTGCCAGCAGTTACGTAGTAGATCCGAACACTGAAGCTTTCTTT	CASSYVVDPNTEAFF
.	TRBJ2-3	TRBV7-9	.	TGTGCCAGCAGCTCGAATCGCAGGGAGTCGGTAGATACGCAGTATTTT	CASSSNRRESVDTQYF
few	TRBJ2-5	TRBV5-1	.	TGCGCCAGCAGCTTGCGACAGACTCAAGAGACCCAGTACTTC	CASSLRQTQETQYF
few	TRBJ2-1	TRBV7-9	TRBD2	TGTGCCAGCAGCTTATTAAGCCTAGCGGGAGGGGCTAGCTCCTACAATGAGCAGTTCTTC	CASSLLSLAGGASSYNEQFF
.	TRBJ2-5	TRBV29-1	.	TGCAGCGTTGAAAGGGGCGCGACAGCGTCGGGGACCCAGTACTTC	CSVERGATASGTQYF
.	TRBJ2-7	TRBV6-5	TRBD1	TGTGCCAGCAGTGATGGGACAGGGGAGCAGTACTTC	CASSDGTGEQYF
.	TRBJ2-2	TRBV7-2	TRBD2	TGTGCCAGCAGCTCCCGACTAGCGGTCGGGGAGCTGTTTTTT	CASSSRLAVGELFF
.	TRBJ2-6	TRBV9	.	TGTGCCAGCAGCACCCACGACGGGGCCAACGTCCTGACTTTC	CASSTHDGANVLTF
.	TRBJ2-1	TRBV20-1	.	TGCAGTGCCGATGCAGGGCGGCAGTTCTTC	CSADAGRQFF
few	TRBJ2-7	TRBV7-6	.	TGTGCCAGCAGCTTCAGATTCGGGGGCCACGAGCAGTACTTC	CASSFRFGGHEQYF
.	TRBJ2-1	TRBV5-1	.	TGCGCCAGCAGCTTGGATTCGGCTATCGATGAGCAGTTCTTC	CASSLDSAIDEQFF
.	TRBJ2-2	TRBV2	.	TGTGCCACTAGCGACCCGGACACCGGGGAGCTGTTTTTT	CATSDPDTGELFF
few	TRBJ2-2	TRBV4-1	TRBD1	TGCGCCAGCAGACGTTTGGGACAGGGGGGAACCGGGGAGCTGTTTTTT	CASRRLGQGGTGELFF
few	TRBJ1-5	TRBV27	.	TGTGCCAGCAGGTCGGAGGGCAATCAGCCCCAGCATTTT	CASRSEGNQPQHF
.	TRBJ2-1	TRBV7-8	.	TGTGCCAGCAGCTTTCGTGGGGGAAGCTCCTACAATGAGCAGTTCTTC	CASSFRGGSSYNEQFF
few	TRBJ2-7	TRBV28	TRBD1	TGTGCCAGCAGTTTATATCCAGGACAGGGCTCCTACGAGCAGTACTTC	CASSLYPGQGSYEQYF
.	TRBJ2-7	TRBV27	TRBD1	TGTGCCAGCAGTTCTACCGGACAGGGGGATAAGCAGTACTTC	CASSSTGQGDKQYF
.	TRBJ1-2	TRBV27	.	TGTGCCAGCAGTTTCGCCAGGTTGGGCTATGGCTACACCTTC	CASSFARLGYGYTF
few	TRBJ2-1	TRBV29-1	TRBD1	TGCAGCGTTGGAGGCAGGGGGTCTAACAATGAGCAGTTCTTC	CSVGGRGSNNEQFF
many	TRBJ1-1	TRBV5-1	.	TGCGCCAGCAGCTTGGACGGCATGAACACTGAAGCTTTCTTT	CASSLDGMNTEAFF
.	TRBJ2-5	TRBV20-1	TRBD2	TGCAGTGCTAGGAGACTAGCGGGCCCTTTGGAAGAGACCCAGTACTTC	CSARRLAGPLEETQYF
few	TRBJ2-7	TRBV7-3	.	TGTGCCAGCAGCCCCTCCGGGCCCGGCGACGAGCAGTACTTC	CASSPSGPGDEQYF
.	TRBJ2-2	TRBV27	TRBD1	TGTGCCAGCAGGCCGGGACAGACCACCGGGGAGCTGTTTTTT	CASRPGQTTGELFF
.	TRBJ2-1	TRBV6-5	TRBD2	TGTGCCAGCAGTGAGCTAGCGGCCCGTTCCTACAATGAGCAGTTCTTC	CASSELAARSYNEQFF
.	TRBJ2-2	TRBV7-3	.	TGTGCCAGCAGCGCATCGACGTCCACTACCGGGGAGCTGTTTTTT	CASSASTSTTGELFF
.	TRBJ2-2	TRBV20-1	.	TGCAGTGCTAGTGCCCCGACAGTAAGGAACACCGGGGAGCTGTTTTTT	CSASAPTVRNTGELFF
.	TRBJ1-1	TRBV4-3	.	TGCGCCAGCAGCCAAGATACGCTTCCCCGTGGAGGAGGCAGGAACACTGAAGCTTTCTTT	CASSQDTLPRGGGRNTEAFF
.	TRBJ1-5	TRBV28	TRBD1	TGTGCCAGCAGTCCTCTCAGGGGGTACCAGCCCCAGCATTTT	CASSPLRGYQPQHF
few	TRBJ2-1	TRBV4-1	.	TGCGCCAGCAGCCAATTGCAGGGAGGCTTGGATGAGCAGTTCTTC	CASSQLQGGLDEQFF
.	TRBJ2-1	TRBV4-3	TRBD2	TGCGCCAGCAGCCAAGATCTACTAGCGGACAATGAGCAGTTCTTC	CASSQDLLADNEQFF
.	TRBJ2-1	TRBV7-2	.	TGTGCCAGCAGCTCGGTATCTGGGAACAATGAGCAGTTCTTC	CASSSVSGNNEQFF
few	TRBJ1-1	TRBV24-1	.	TGTGCCACCAGTGATTTGGACGGGACTGAAGCTTTCTTT	CATSDLDGTEAFF
.	TRBJ2-1	TRBV12-5	TRBD2	TGTGCTAGTGCCCAACTAGCGGGGGGATTAGGAAATGAGCAGTTCTTC	CASAQLAGGLGNEQFF
.	TRBJ2-1	TRBV27	TRBD2	TGTGCCAGCAGTTCCGGAGGGAGGGGGCAGTTCTTC	CASSSGGRGQFF
few	TRBJ2-7	TRBV3-1	TRBD1	TGTGCCAGCAGCCGAGGGACAGGGGGCTTTAACTTC	CASSRGTGGFNF
few	TRBJ2-1	TRBV29-1	.	TGCAGCGTCCCTTTGCTGGAGGGCGGTGGGAATGAGCAGTTCTTC	CSVPLLEGGGNEQFF
few	TRBJ2-7	TRBV15	TRBD2	TGTGCCACCAGCCTAGCGGGCTACGAGCAGTACTTC	CATSLAGYEQYF
few	TRBJ2-5	TRBV7-2	TRBD2	TGTGCCAGCAGCTTCAGTGGGGGGGTGGGAGAGACCCAGTACTTC	CASSFSGGVGETQYF
few	TRBJ2-3	TRBV5-1	TRBD2	TGCGCCAGCAGCGGGACTAGCGTCAGCACAGATACGCAGTATTTT	CASSGTSVSTDTQYF
.	TRBJ1-1	TRBV5-8	TRBD1	TGTGCCAGCAGCTTGCAGCAGGGGGTGAACACTGAAGCTTTCTTT	CASSLQQGVNTEAFF